This record covers a single T cell receptor beta chain. The time point here: newly diagnosed GD, antithyroid drugs for less than 3 months. The TCR library used RNA extracted from PBMCs. Peripheral blood, 8.5 to 9.5 milliliters per patient, was collected in EDTA tubes. The record originates from a study of regulatory T cells in long-lasting Graves disease. At the level of the study: Graves' patients with a new diagnosis had received antithyroid drugs under 3 months.

Germline values: CDR1 SGHAT, CDR2 FQDESV (reference sequence). The CDR3 length is 15 residues. Trimming took off 7 bases at V and 0 bases at J, with 14 bases between the two ends. CDR3 regions were amplified by Arm-PCR using iRepertoire HTBI primers to build TCR beta libraries. As processed by the authors: Gene usage covered 62 TRBV and some 13 TRBJ segments. TCRdb reanalysed the multiplex PCR reads using MiXCR and keeps one entry per CDR3 protein. The authors' filters were not applied to this entry. The sample lists about 420,000 distinct CDR3 sequences, about 15% occurring once. The sample was also reused in another study, on T cells in Graves' hyperthyroidism and ophthalmopathy. That source adds: A model using 13 V-J features told ophthalmopathy apart from stable hyperthyroidism.

The sequences come from peripheral blood mononuclear cells (PBMCs), collected at new diagnosis, from a patient treated with antithyroid drugs. The chain employs TRBV11-1 and TRBJ2-3; TRBD2 is a possible D gene (5 bases). The TCR sequence derives from a woman between 18 and 29 years old with Graves disease. The CDR3 loop reads CASNRAGTSTDTQYF. The CDR3 bases are TGTGCCAGCAATAGGGCGGGCACTAGCACAGATACGCAGTATTTT.